What follows are 17 T cell receptor beta chains derived from one specimen sequenced in a study of cytomegalovirus exposure and HLA in healthy donors (dated by TCRdb to 2016 to 2017). Library prep was done by the immunoSEQ multiplex PCR assay. The multiplex PCR relied on a mix of 60 forward primers for TCR Vbeta segments and 13 reverse primers for TCR Jbeta segments. Here the immuneACCESS table is served through TCRdb, limited to in-frame sequences with V and J called. Missing clones are a known gap in these copies; in checked studies unresolved V genes cover under half, and the rest lacks a known reason. The sample table shows approximately 110,000 clones, and 75% to 85% are seen once. 1.9% of the sample goes to the ten largest clones. Sequencing used PBMCs. These TCRs come from a man aged 45-60 years in good health and CMV-seronegative.

This chain connects TRBV2 to TRBJ1-4; D remains unclear. Germline-derived CDR1 and CDR2 are SNHLY and FYNNEI. The V end was cut by 6 bases, the J end by 8 bases, with 16 bases between. CDR3 length: 14 residues. CDR3 coding DNA: TGTGCCAGCAGAACTTCGGGGATCGGCGAAAAACTGTTTTTT. Its translation: CASRTSGIGEKLFF.

This chain links TRBV5-4 with TRBJ1-3; TRBD1 agrees at 7 bases. V dropped 4 bases and J dropped 4; count of bases not matched to a gene: 11. Per the germline V gene, CDR1 is SGHNT and CDR2 is YYREEE (reference sequence). The CDR3 contains 16 residues. The CDR3 reads CASSVDRVALGNTIYF. The CDR3 region has the DNA TGTGCCAGCAGCGTCGACAGGGTTGCCTTGGGAAACACCATATATTTT.

J is TRBJ2-4 and V is TRBV14, with TRBD2 as a possible D gene (6 bases). Germline loops: CDR1 SGHDN, CDR2 FVKESK. Trimming took off 2 bases at V and 0 bases at J, with 11 bases between the two ends. CDR3 length: 16 amino acids. The CDR3 DNA reads as TGTGCCAGCAGCCAACCGGGGGAAGGAGCCAAAAACATTCAGTACTTC. It is translated as CASSQPGEGAKNIQYF.

The chain recombines TRBV19 with TRBJ1-2, with 11 bases fitting TRBD1. Per germline, CDR1 LNHDA and CDR2 SQIVND (reference sequence). The V segment lost 4 bases and the J segment 14 bases; nucleotides outside the gene matches: 9. The CDR3 extends over 13 amino acids. The DNA for the CDR3 is TGTGCCAGTAGTACTACGGACAGGGGGCTATTAACCTTC. It yields the protein CASSTTDRGLLTF.

In its sample, this clone was seen a few times. The chain links TRBV28 to TRBJ2-2; TRBD1 is a possible D gene (6 bases). Trimming stripped 6 bases from V and 3 bases from J, with 26 bases between. Germline V gives CDR1 MDHEN, CDR2 SYDVKM. There are 19 residues in the CDR3. The CDR3 protein is CASRLSSGVYRGDTGELFF. The DNA for the CDR3 is TGTGCCAGCAGACTATCCTCAGGGGTATATCGGGGTGACACCGGGGAGCTGTTTTTT.

The count of this clone is one. This sequence joins TRBV6-5 and TRBJ1-5, with 8 bases fitting TRBD1. The ends lost 6 bases at V and 2 bases at J; junction bases unmatched: 3. The CDR3 spans 14 residues. Germline assignment: CDR1 MNHEY and CDR2 SVGAGI. The CDR3 bases are TGTGCCAGCAGATCACAGGGGGGCAATCAGCCCCAGCATTTT. This codes for CASRSQGGNQPQHF.

The chain's CDR3 is CASSVTGNNDSPLHF. In nucleotides, the CDR3 is TGTGCCAGCAGCGTGACAGGGAATAATGATTCACCCCTCCACTTT. The chain carries TRBV9 and TRBJ1-6; 7 bases agree with TRBD1. The germline V gene encodes CDR1 SGDLS and CDR2 YYNGEE. Unmatched junction bases numbered 7, after V lost 2 bases and J lost 8 bases. This CDR3 is built from 15 residues.

The rearrangement uses TRBV5-5 and TRBJ1-5; TRBD1 agrees at 7 bases. The V gene end was trimmed by 3 bases and the J gene end by 2 bases; junction bases not matched to a gene: 8. The germline gives CDR1 SGHKS, CDR2 YYEKEE (reference sequence). The CDR3 runs to 16 residues. The CDR3, as DNA: TGTGCCAGCAGCTCACGACAGGGAGGTGGCAATCAGCCCCAGCATTTT. It is translated as CASSSRQGGGNQPQHF.

The CDR3 DNA is TGTGCCAGCAGTGAGGTTCTAGGGGGCCCTCCCTACGAGCAGTACTTC. It codes for CASSEVLGGPPYEQYF. This chain links TRBV9 with TRBJ2-7; 7 bases are a match to TRBD1. The CDR3 runs to 16 residues. V dropped 5 bases and J dropped 2; count of bases not matched to a gene: 13. Germline CDR1 reads SGDLS; CDR2 reads YYNGEE.

This clone has a single count. This chain uses TRBV14 with TRBJ1-6, with TRBD1 matching 7 bases. V lost 6 bases, J lost 7 bases, and 6 bases stayed unmatched. The germline CDR1 and CDR2 sequences are SGHDN and FVKESK. The CDR3 is 14 residues long. The CDR3 reads CASSPGTANSPLHF. CDR3 DNA: TGTGCCAGCAGTCCCGGGACAGCCAATTCACCCCTCCACTTT.

The J gene is TRBJ1-1, the V gene TRBV19; D may be TRBD1 (5 bases). Trimming cost V 10 bases and J 4 bases, with 19 bases left between them. The germline V gene has CDR1 LNHDA and CDR2 SQIVND (reference sequence). The CDR3 loop spans 14 amino acids. CDR3 nucleotide sequence: TGTGCCACCCGGGGGGGGAGAGAGGGCACTGAAGCTTTCTTT. The encoded protein is CATRGGREGTEAFF. Using reference TRBV19 and TRBJ1-1 for the parts outside the CDR3, the full variable domain is DGGITQSPKYLFRKEGQNVTLSCEQNLNHDAMYWYRQDPGQGLRLIYYSQIVNDFQKGDIAEGYSVSREKKESFPLTVTSAQKNPTAFYLCATRGGREGTEAFFGQGTRLTVV.

This clone was observed a few times. The chain employs TRBV4-1 and TRBJ1-3; 7 bases map to TRBD1. Germline V lookup: CDR1 MGHRA, CDR2 YSYEKL. The CDR3 consists of 14 residues. J gave up 4 bases and V 5 bases, and 5 bases lay outside the gene matches. In DNA, the CDR3 is TGCGCCAGCAGCAACAGGGGATCCGGAAACACCATATATTTT. Protein product: CASSNRGSGNTIYF.

The chain uses TRBV21-1 and TRBJ1-2; the D call in the table, TRBD1, was not verified against the DNA. TRBV21-1 is a pseudogene locus. This CDR3 has 15 residues. In nucleotides, the CDR3 is TGTGCCAGCAGCCCCGAGACAGGGATAACGGGTGGCTACACCTTC. Translated, it gives CASSPETGITGGYTF.

This rearrangement joins TRBV19 to TRBJ1-1; 7 bases fit TRBD1. V lost 5 bases to trimming and J lost 0 bases; unmatched junction nucleotides: 9. The germline gives CDR1 LNHDA, CDR2 SQIVND (reference sequence). This CDR3 is built from 16 residues. The CDR3 sequence: CASSGGGLIMNTEAFF. In nucleotides, the CDR3 is TGTGCCAGTAGTGGAGGGGGCCTTATAATGAACACTGAAGCTTTCTTT.

The chain is built from TRBV6-1 and TRBJ1-6, with 8 bases matching TRBD1. V gave up 3 bases and J gave up 8 bases; unmatched junction bases: 3. This CDR3 contains 14 residues. Germline CDR1 MNHNS, CDR2 SASEGT. In DNA, the CDR3 is TGTGCCAGCAGTGAGACGACAGGGGATTCACCCCTCCACTTT. Encoded protein: CASSETTGDSPLHF.

The V call is TRBV5-4, the J call TRBJ2-7; TRBD2 is a possible D gene (5 bases). V was cut by 6 bases and J by 2 bases, with 18 bases left in between. CDR1 SGHNT and CDR2 YYREEE come from the germline V gene (reference sequence). This CDR3 has 15 amino acids. DNA for the CDR3: TGTGCCAGCACCTCCCCCGGGGTCGGAGCCTACGAGCAGTACTTC. It codes for CASTSPGVGAYEQYF.

This chain uses TRBV5-4 with TRBJ1-1; 10 nucleotides line up with TRBD1. CDR1 SGHNT and CDR2 YYREEE come from the germline V gene (reference sequence). J lost 0 bases, V lost 2 bases, and 1 base had no gene match. The CDR3 has 15 amino acids. The CDR3 loop is CASSLGTGVNTEAFF. The CDR3 coding sequence is TGTGCCAGCAGCTTAGGGACAGGGGTGAACACTGAAGCTTTCTTT.